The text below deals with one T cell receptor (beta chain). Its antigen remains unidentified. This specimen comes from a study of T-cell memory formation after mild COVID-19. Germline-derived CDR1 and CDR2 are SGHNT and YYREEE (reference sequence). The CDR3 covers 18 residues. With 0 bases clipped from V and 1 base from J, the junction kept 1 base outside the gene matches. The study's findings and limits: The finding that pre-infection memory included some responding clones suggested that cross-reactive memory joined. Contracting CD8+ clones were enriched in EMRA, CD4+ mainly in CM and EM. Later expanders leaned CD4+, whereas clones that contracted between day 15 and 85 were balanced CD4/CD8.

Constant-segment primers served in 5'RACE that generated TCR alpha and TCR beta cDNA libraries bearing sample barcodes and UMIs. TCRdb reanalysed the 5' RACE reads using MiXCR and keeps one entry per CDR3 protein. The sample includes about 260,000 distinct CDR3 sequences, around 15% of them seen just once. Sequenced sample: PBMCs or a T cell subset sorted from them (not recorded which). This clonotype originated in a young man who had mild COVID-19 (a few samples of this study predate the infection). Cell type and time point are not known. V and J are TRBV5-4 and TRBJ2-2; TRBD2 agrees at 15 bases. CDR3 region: CASSLVGLAGGNTGELFF. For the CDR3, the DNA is TGTGCCAGCAGCTTGGTGGGACTAGCGGGGGGGAACACCGGGGAGCTGTTTTTT.